What follows are 20 T cell receptor beta chains derived from one specimen sequenced in a study of PD-1 blockade in classical Hodgkin lymphoma. Here immunoSEQ multiplex PCR was the method, and the copy in TCRdb shows in-frame clones only, minus some. In the table there are more than 30,000 clones, around 89% of which are singletons. The time point was: newly diagnosed, previously untreated cHL patient sample. By magnetic negative selection, CD4+ T cells were purified from thawed PBMCs. Sequences were obtained from CD4+ T cells from blood. Receptor source: a human donor with classical Hodgkin lymphoma.

The CDR3: CASSVGTVPETQYF. CDR3 sequence (DNA): TGTGCCAGCAGCGTAGGGACAGTCCCAGAGACCCAGTACTTC. The chain carries TRBV9 and TRBJ2-5, with D possibly matching TRBD1 (6 bases). Trimming removed 0 bases at V and 4 bases at J, with 10 bases between. The CDR3 loop spans 14 amino acids. Germline V CDR1 and CDR2: SGDLS, YYNGEE.

The rearrangement joins TRBV27 to TRBJ2-1; 9 bases agree with TRBD2. The CDR3 has 15 amino acids. Trimming cost V 3 bases and J 7 bases; bases outside gene matches: 7. CDR1 MNHEY and CDR2 SMNVEV come from the germline V gene (reference sequence). The CDR3 is CASSFRLAGPNEQFF. The CDR3 DNA is TGTGCCAGCAGTTTTCGGCTAGCGGGGCCTAATGAGCAGTTCTTC.

The chain joins TRBV7-3 to TRBJ1-1; possible D gene TRBD1, 5 bases. CDR1 is SGHTA, CDR2 FQGTGA, per germline. The CDR3 runs to 14 residues. Between the trimmed V and J ends, which lost 2 bases and 4 bases, there was a span of 11 bases. CDR3 protein: CASSLGAGRTEAFF. In DNA, the CDR3 is TGTGCCAGCAGCTTAGGGGCAGGGCGCACTGAAGCTTTCTTT.

The chain carries TRBV19 and TRBJ1-1; tentatively, D is TRBD1 (5 bases). CDR1 is LNHDA and CDR2 is SQIVND in the germline V gene (reference sequence). The CDR3 sequence is 16 residues long. Trimming took off 5 bases at V and 0 bases at J, with 16 bases between the two ends. Here the CDR3 DNA reads TGTGCCAGTAGTCATCAGGGATTGAAGGTGAACACTGAAGCTTTCTTT. As protein: CASSHQGLKVNTEAFF.

The rearrangement uses TRBV28 and TRBJ2-1; D remains ambiguous. Germline CDR1 is MDHEN and CDR2 is SYDVKM. CDR3 length equals 11 residues. V gave up 1 base and J gave up 9 bases, with 4 bases separating them. The CDR3 sequence is CASSLYGEQFF. In DNA, the CDR3 is TGTGCCAGCAGTTTATACGGTGAGCAGTTCTTC.

CDR3 in amino acids: CASSQVPPTSGGETQYF. The CDR3 nucleotides are TGCGCCAGCAGCCAAGTCCCGCCGACTAGCGGGGGGGAGACCCAGTACTTC. The chain uses TRBV4-1 and TRBJ2-5; 13 positions match TRBD2. The CDR3 contains 17 residues. Germline CDR1 is MGHRA and CDR2 is YSYEKL. The junction had 7 bases not matched to a gene; V was cut back by 1 base and J by 5 bases.

V gene TRBV7-9 combines with J gene TRBJ1-2; 12 positions agree with TRBD1. The germline V gene encodes CDR1 SEHNR and CDR2 FQNEAQ (reference sequence). This CDR3 has 15 residues. After removal of 5 bases from V and 8 bases from J, the junction contained 9 bases not matched to a gene. DNA of the CDR3: TGTGCCAGCAGCGTGGGACAGGGGGCGCGCGGGGGCTACACCTTC. Translating gives CASSVGQGARGGYTF. The full variable domain, its missing parts supplied by reference TRBV7-9 and TRBJ1-2, is DTGVSQNPRHKITKRGQNVTFRCDPISEHNRLYWYRQTLGQGPEFLTYFQNEAQLEKSRLLSDRFSAERPKGSFSTLEIQRTEQGDSAMYLCASSVGQGARGGYTFGSGTRLTVV.

The rearrangement uses TRBV18 and TRBJ1-1; possible D gene TRBD1, 6 bases. Germline lookup yields CDR1 KGHSH and CDR2 LQKENI. V was clipped by 3 bases and J by 0 bases, with 14 bases between them. CDR3 size: 16 residues. CDR3 amino acids: CASSPIQGTMNTEAFF. CDR3 sequence (DNA): TGTGCCAGCTCACCTATCCAGGGGACCATGAACACTGAAGCTTTCTTT.

V and J are TRBV6-5 and TRBJ2-7; 9 nucleotides agree with TRBD2. Per the germline V gene, CDR1 is MNHEY and CDR2 is SVGAGI. The CDR3 is 15 amino acids. The trim removed 0 bases at V and 7 bases at J, leaving 7 bases unmatched. DNA for the CDR3: TGTGCCAGCAGTTACTCGGCTAGCGGGATGGGGGAGCAGTACGTC. Amino acid sequence: CASSYSASGMGEQYV.

This clone was found a few times. The V call is TRBV5-1, the J call TRBJ1-1; D ambiguous. This CDR3 is 14 amino acids long. V shed 1 base and J shed 6 bases, with 13 bases lying between them. The V gene's germline CDR1 is SGHRS and CDR2 YFSETQ. CDR3 nucleotides: TGCGCCAGCAGCTTGTCGGCGTCGGAAGCTGAAGCTTTCTTT. It translates to CASSLSASEAEAFF.

The chain recombines TRBV19 with TRBJ1-1; no clear D. This CDR3 has 14 amino acids. The V gene's germline CDR1 is LNHDA and CDR2 SQIVND (reference sequence). V lost 7 bases, J lost 4 bases, and 16 bases lay in between. As DNA, the CDR3 is TGTGCCAGTACTGCTGGCTTTGAAGGCACTGAAGCTTTCTTT. Translation gives CASTAGFEGTEAFF.

V and J are TRBV5-1 and TRBJ1-2, with TRBD1 identical over 11 bases. With V trimmed by 3 bases and J by 8 bases, 6 bases remained unmatched. Germline-derived CDR1 and CDR2 are SGHRS and YFSETQ. The CDR3 length is 14 residues. CDR3 DNA: TGCGCCAGCAGCTCCGGACAGGGGGCGGTGGGCTACACCTTC. Protein product: CASSSGQGAVGYTF.

The chain has TRBV4-1 and TRBJ1-5; TRBD1 matches at 7 bases. Germline loops: CDR1 MGHRA, CDR2 YSYEKL. Germline trimming cut 4 bases from V and 2 bases from J; bases unmatched to any gene: 11. The CDR3 sequence is 17 residues long. As DNA, the CDR3 is TGCGCCAGCAGCCCTTCACAGGGGACCCTTCGCAATCAGCCCCAGCATTTT. Translating it yields CASSPSQGTLRNQPQHF.

This clone has a handful of counts. The chain uses TRBV5-5 and TRBJ1-2; D possibly corresponds to TRBD1 (5 bases). CDR1 and CDR2 from the germline V gene are SGHKS and YYEKEE (reference sequence). V was pared by 5 bases and J by 3 bases, with 11 bases between. This CDR3 is 13 amino acids long. The CDR3 protein is CASSMGPHYGYTF. The CDR3 DNA is TGTGCCAGCAGTATGGGGCCTCACTATGGCTACACCTTC.

The rearrangement links TRBV2 to TRBJ2-7; D not resolved. CDR1 SNHLY and CDR2 FYNNEI come from the germline V gene. Trimming took 7 bases from V and 3 from J, leaving 13 bases between them. CDR3 length equals 13 residues. The CDR3 here is CASNSGNHYEQYV. DNA of the CDR3: TGTGCCAGCAATTCAGGCAACCACTACGAGCAGTACGTC.

The chain combines TRBV14 with TRBJ2-1; TRBD2 agrees at 8 bases. The germline CDR1 and CDR2 sequences are SGHDN and FVKESK. This CDR3 is built from 16 residues. V shed 3 bases and J 4 bases; nucleotides not matched to a gene: 8. In DNA, the CDR3 is TGTGCCAGCAGCCAGATGGGAAGCGGGGGATACAATGAGCAGTTCTTC. It codes for CASSQMGSGGYNEQFF.

The V call is TRBV27, the J call TRBJ2-7, with TRBD2 identical over 13 bases. Trimming removed 4 bases from V and 5 bases from J; junction bases left unmatched: 14. Germline lookup yields CDR1 MNHEY and CDR2 SMNVEV (reference sequence). The CDR3 is 18 residues long. For the CDR3, the DNA is TGTGCCAGCAGTTCCCGGACTAGCGGGAGAGGGCTAGCGCACGAGCAGTACGTC. It specifies CASSSRTSGRGLAHEQYV.

The gene calls are TRBV4-2 and TRBJ2-7, with D unresolved. The V gene lost 1 base and the J gene lost 2 bases, with 15 bases spanning the gap. The germline CDR1 and CDR2 sequences are LGHNA and YNFKEQ. This CDR3 has 16 residues. This CDR3 reads CASSQVEWPSTYEQYV. CDR3 in DNA: TGTGCCAGCAGCCAAGTTGAGTGGCCGAGTACCTACGAGCAGTACGTC.

This chain joins TRBV5-8 and TRBJ2-5; 11 nucleotides align to TRBD2. The CDR3 is made up of 15 amino acids. Germline lookup yields CDR1 SGHTS and CDR2 YDEGEE. The V and J ends lost 1 base and 2 bases, in that order; junction bases with no gene match: 1. The chain's CDR3 is CASSLRLAGQETQYF. The CDR3 region has the DNA TGTGCCAGCAGCTTGAGACTAGCGGGGCAAGAGACCCAGTACTTC.

The V and J genes are TRBV7-3 and TRBJ1-1; D unclear. This CDR3 has 13 residues. V was cut by 1 base and J by 6 bases, with 9 bases left in between. Germline values: CDR1 SGHTA, CDR2 FQGTGA. The CDR3 bases are TGTGCCAGCAGCTTAATGGCCGGGTCTGAAGCTTTCTTT. Translating gives CASSLMAGSEAFF.